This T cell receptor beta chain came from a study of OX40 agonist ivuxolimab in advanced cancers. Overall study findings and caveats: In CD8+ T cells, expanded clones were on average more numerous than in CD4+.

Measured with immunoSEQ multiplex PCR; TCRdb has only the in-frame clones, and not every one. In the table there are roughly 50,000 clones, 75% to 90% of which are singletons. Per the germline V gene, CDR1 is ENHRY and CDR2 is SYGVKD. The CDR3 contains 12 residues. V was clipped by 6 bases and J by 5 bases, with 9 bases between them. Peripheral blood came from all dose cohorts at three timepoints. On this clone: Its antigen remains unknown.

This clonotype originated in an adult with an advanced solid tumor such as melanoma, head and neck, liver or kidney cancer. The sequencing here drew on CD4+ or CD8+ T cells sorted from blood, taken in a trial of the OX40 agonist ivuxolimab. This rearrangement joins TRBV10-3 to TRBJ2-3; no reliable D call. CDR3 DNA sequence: TGTGCCATCAGAGCAGACGGAGATACGCAGTATTTT. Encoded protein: CAIRADGDTQYF.